These 21 T cell receptor beta chains came from one sample sequenced in a study of response to subunit inactivated influenza vaccine. TCRdb analysed the RT-PCR reads with MiXCR anew, one entry per CDR3 protein. The repertoire holds more than 700,000 distinct CDR3 sequences, with about 20% as singletons. The sample in question was PBMCs from blood, obtained about 5 days after vaccination. These receptors originate from a man aged 50 to 59 who received an inactivated influenza vaccine.

This chain connects TRBV20-1 to TRBJ2-1, with 7 nucleotides matching TRBD2. Germline assignment: CDR1 DFQATT and CDR2 SNEGSKA (reference sequence). The CDR3 consists of 13 residues. Trimming cost V 5 bases and J 8 bases; bases outside gene matches: 9. The CDR3 nucleotides read TGCAGTGCTCCCTTACTAGCGATCCATGAGCAGTTCTTC. Its protein is CSAPLLAIHEQFF.

This clonotype has only a few counts. The chain is built from TRBV29-1 and TRBJ1-5; D is undetermined. Germline-derived CDR1 and CDR2 are SQVTM and ANQGSEA. V was shortened by 6 bases and J by 2 bases, with 14 bases between the two germline ends. This CDR3 spans 14 amino acids. Here the CDR3 reads CSVSTGVGNQPQHF. CDR3 sequence (DNA): TGCAGCGTCTCAACCGGGGTAGGCAATCAGCCCCAGCATTTT.

In this sample, this clonotype turned up a few times. A read error is possible here, since a much larger clone lies one base away. The chain employs TRBV6-2 or TRBV6-3 and TRBJ1-1; D remains ambiguous. The CDR3 is 15 amino acids. The V and J ends lost 1 base and 1 base respectively, with 10 bases between them. The V gene's germline CDR1 is MNHEY and CDR2 SVGEGT. CDR3 DNA sequence: TGTGCCAGCAGTTACTTCGGGTGGGGGAACACTGAAGCTTTCTTT. Protein sequence: CASSYFGWGNTEAFF.

This clonotype was observed many times. The chain has TRBV24-1 and TRBJ2-3; a weak D match, TRBD1 (5 bases). Looked up from germline, CDR1 is KGHDR and CDR2 is SFDVKD. The CDR3 is made up of 16 amino acids. The germline V and J ends were trimmed by 3 bases and 4 bases, with 16 bases remaining between them. The chain's CDR3 is CATSDPDGWGPDTQYF. The CDR3 bases are TGTGCCACCAGTGATCCCGACGGTTGGGGCCCAGATACGCAGTATTTT.

V is TRBV6-1 and J is TRBJ1-1, with a tentative D call TRBD1 (5 bases). The CDR3 covers 14 residues. CDR1 is MNHNS and CDR2 is SASEGT in the germline V gene. V lost 11 bases and J lost 1, with 17 bases in between. CDR3 nucleotide sequence: TGTGCCTGCCGCCGGGACCCGTCGAACACTGAAGCTTTCTTT. As protein: CACRRDPSNTEAFF.

The chain is built from TRBV7-9 and TRBJ2-7; D is unresolved. Trimming pared 5 bases from V and 0 bases from J, leaving 8 bases between. Per the germline V gene, CDR1 is SEHNR and CDR2 is FQNEAQ (reference sequence). This CDR3 has 13 residues. The CDR3 DNA reads TGTGCCAGCAGCAACAGCAACTCCTACGAGCAGTACTTC. It is translated as CASSNSNSYEQYF.

This clonotype was recorded a few times. This chain joins TRBV20-1 and TRBJ2-3; 13 bases line up with TRBD2. The CDR3 sequence is 14 residues long. The V gene's germline CDR1 is DFQATT and CDR2 SNEGSKA (reference sequence). The trim removed 6 bases at V and 5 bases at J, leaving 5 bases unmatched. The CDR3 loop reads CSAGTSGMGDTQYF. For the CDR3, the DNA is TGCAGTGCCGGGACTAGCGGGATGGGAGATACGCAGTATTTT.

This chain connects TRBV20-1 to TRBJ1-1; no clear D. V lost 6 bases to trimming and J lost 1 base, with 12 bases between them. This CDR3 contains 13 residues. Germline CDR1 reads DFQATT; CDR2 reads SNEGSKA (reference sequence). Written as DNA, the CDR3 is TGCAGTGCAGCCCGGACCGCGAACACTGAAGCTTTCTTT. It encodes CSAARTANTEAFF.

This clonotype was counted only a few times. This chain uses TRBV7-2 with TRBJ2-1, with 10 bases that match TRBD2. The CDR3 consists of 16 residues. The trim removed 1 base at V and 7 bases at J, leaving 7 bases unmatched. CDR1 and CDR2 from the germline V gene are SGHTA and FQGNSA. The chain's CDR3 is CASSLVELAGANEQFF. For the CDR3, the DNA is TGTGCCAGCAGCTTAGTGGAGCTAGCGGGAGCGAATGAGCAGTTCTTC. Looking up the rest from reference TRBV7-2 and TRBJ2-1 gives the full variable domain: GAGVSQSPSNKVTEKGKDVELRCDPISGHTALYWYRQSLGQGLEFLIYFQGNSAPDKSGLPSDRFSAERTGGSVSTLTIQRTQQEDSAVYLCASSLVELAGANEQFFGPGTRLTVL.

This clonotype was observed a few times. The chain carries TRBV12-3 or TRBV12-4 and TRBJ1-2, with TRBD1 identical over 7 bases. CDR3 length: 15 amino acids. Trimming at V came to 2 bases and at J to 1 base, leaving 4 bases not matched to a gene. The CDR3 region has the DNA TGTGCCAGCAGTTTATTTCCAGGGGGTAACTATGGCTACACCTTC. Protein sequence: CASSLFPGGNYGYTF.

In its sample, this clonotype was seen a few times. The rearrangement links TRBV7-2 to TRBJ2-3; no firm D call. The germline gives CDR1 SGHTA, CDR2 FQGNSA. V was cut by 5 bases and J by 0 bases, with 9 bases left in between. This CDR3 has 14 residues. The CDR3 here is CASSVSPSTDTQYF. For the CDR3, the DNA is TGTGCCAGCAGCGTCAGTCCAAGCACAGATACGCAGTATTTT.

V and J are TRBV7-2 and TRBJ2-2; TRBD1 or TRBD2 may be the D gene (5 bases each). The CDR3 is 15 amino acids. V shed 4 bases and J shed 6 bases, with 15 bases lying between them. In germline, CDR1 is SGHTA, CDR2 FQGNSA. In nucleotides, the CDR3 is TGTGCCAGCAGCTCTCCAACCCTGGGGGCCGGGGAGCTGTTTTTT. It yields the protein CASSSPTLGAGELFF.

This clonotype was seen many times. This chain joins TRBV20-1 and TRBJ2-2; D ambiguous. The CDR3 covers 14 residues. The germline V gene encodes CDR1 DFQATT and CDR2 SNEGSKA (reference sequence). V was trimmed by 0 bases and J by 1 base, leaving 6 bases between them. In DNA, the CDR3 is TGCAGTGCTAGAGATAATAGGAACACCGGGGAGCTGTTTTTT. Translated: CSARDNRNTGELFF.

This clonotype has only a few counts. The chain combines TRBV25-1 with TRBJ1-3; tentatively, D is TRBD1 (5 bases). The length of the CDR3 is 15 residues. V dropped 4 bases and J dropped 4 bases, with 14 bases sitting between them. CDR1 and CDR2 (germline): MGHDK, SYGVNS. CDR3 nucleotide sequence: TGTGCCAGCAGTGGATGGCGGGACGGAGGAAACACCATATATTTT. Protein product: CASSGWRDGGNTIYF.

The V and J genes are TRBV28 and TRBJ2-1; 7 nucleotides agree with TRBD2. V gave up 1 base and J gave up 7 bases; unmatched junction bases: 10. The CDR3 is 16 amino acids. Germline V CDR1 and CDR2: MDHEN, SYDVKM. The CDR3 DNA reads TGTGCCAGCAGTTTATACGGCGGGAGCTTTCCTAATGAGCAGTTCTTC. Residues: CASSLYGGSFPNEQFF.

In this sample, this clonotype turned up a few times. This chain uses TRBV11-1 with TRBJ2-5; perhaps TRBD1 as D (6 bases). Germline CDR1 reads SGHAT; CDR2 reads FQDESV (reference sequence). Trimming removed 5 bases at V and 6 bases at J, with 19 bases between. The CDR3 spans 15 residues. The CDR3 DNA sequence: TGTGCCAGCAGCGCCACGGACAGCGCACCCCAGACCCAGTACTTC. Translated: CASSATDSAPQTQYF.

The V gene is TRBV20-1, the J gene TRBJ2-7, with TRBD2 identical over 12 bases. After removal of 6 bases from V and 5 bases from J, the junction contained 8 bases not matched to a gene. The CDR3 runs 14 residues. In germline, CDR1 is DFQATT, CDR2 SNEGSKA (reference sequence). The DNA for the CDR3 is TGCAGTGCGAGACTAGCGGGAGTGGTGGACGAGCAGTACTTC. This codes for CSARLAGVVDEQYF.

The V gene is TRBV3-1, the J gene TRBJ2-1; no clear D. This CDR3 has 15 amino acids. Germline V gene data show CDR1 as LGHDT and CDR2 as YNNKEL (reference sequence). Trimming pared 1 base from V and 6 bases from J, leaving 13 bases between. CDR3 sequence: CASSQGSIASNEQFF. DNA for the CDR3: TGTGCCAGCAGCCAAGGTAGTATAGCCTCCAATGAGCAGTTCTTC.

Many counts were recorded for this clonotype. The V and J genes are TRBV7-2 and TRBJ2-7; no definite D call. The CDR3 has 11 amino acids. V was shortened by 2 bases and J by 3 bases, with 2 bases between the two germline ends. Germline V lookup: CDR1 SGHTA, CDR2 FQGNSA. The CDR3 DNA reads as TGTGCCAGCAGCTTATTCTACGAGCAGTACTTC. As protein: CASSLFYEQYF.

V is TRBV29-1 and J is TRBJ2-6, with TRBD1 matching 7 bases. The V and J ends lost 5 bases and 6 bases, in that order; junction bases with no gene match: 4. Germline values: CDR1 SQVTM, CDR2 ANQGSEA. This CDR3 is 13 amino acids long. The CDR3 region has the DNA TGCAGCGTTTTCGGGACAGAGGCCAACGTCCTGACTTTC. This sequence encodes CSVFGTEANVLTF.

This chain uses TRBV5-5 with TRBJ1-4, with D uncertain. CDR3 size: 16 residues. Germline V gene lookup returns CDR1 SGHKS and CDR2 YYEKEE (reference sequence). V gave up 2 bases and J gave up 0 bases, with 11 bases separating them. CDR3 DNA sequence: TGTGCCAGCAGCTTAGGCAGCCGCTCAACTAATGAAAAACTGTTTTTT. This gives the protein CASSLGSRSTNEKLFF.